The T cell receptor beta chain described here comes from a study of graft-versus-host responses after intestinal transplantation. Notes on the study in general: Detected in recipient marrow were GvH clones, some of which were first observed in ileum or blood.

Lamina propria and intraepithelial lymphocytes were released by processing graft tissue. A word on this clone: Its antigen is currently unknown.

Here immunoSEQ multiplex PCR was the method, and the copy in TCRdb shows in-frame clones only, minus some. The sample yields fewer than 25,000 clones, around 77% seen once. This CDR3 has 17 amino acids. V lost 1 base to trimming and J lost 3 bases, with 18 bases between them. CDR1 and CDR2 from the germline V gene are MGHRA and YSYEKL. V is TRBV4-1 and J is TRBJ1-1; possibly TRBD1 for D (5 bases). The source of this sequence is a human patient who received an intestinal transplant, so some T cells may come from the graft donor. Here the sequenced sample was ileum tissue, taken 12 days after intestinal transplant. CDR3 in amino acids: CASSQVWGRGGDTEAFF. In DNA, the CDR3 is TGCGCCAGCAGCCAAGTTTGGGGACGGGGAGGAGACACTGAAGCTTTCTTT.